These 32 T cell receptor beta chains were all obtained from the same sample, sequenced in a study of blood T cell repertoires in COVID-19. Some clones are missing from TCRdb's copy, which holds only in-frame ones; the method was immunoSEQ multiplex PCR. The table includes a few hundred thousand clones, roughly nine tenths detected once. The sequencing sample was made of peripheral blood. The source of these receptors is a woman between 40 and 55 years old who had recovered from COVID-19.

The chain joins TRBV2 to TRBJ2-5, with TRBD1 identical over 8 bases. V gave up 1 base and J gave up 4 bases; unmatched junction bases: 5. CDR1 and CDR2 (germline): SNHLY, FYNNEI. CDR3 size: 15 residues. CDR3 DNA sequence: TGTGCCAGCAGTGAAGGGACAGGGAGTGGAGAGACCCAGTACTTC. This gives the protein CASSEGTGSGETQYF.

The chain links TRBV28 to TRBJ1-1, with D possibly being TRBD1 (5 bases). Between the trimmed V and J ends, which lost 5 bases and 7 bases, there was a span of 11 bases. Germline lookup yields CDR1 MDHEN and CDR2 SYDVKM. The CDR3 covers 12 residues. CDR3 in DNA: TGTGCCAGCAGTCCCCCGGGGGTTGAAGCTTTCTTT. Translated: CASSPPGVEAFF.

This rearrangement joins TRBV7-2 to TRBJ2-5; 7 nucleotides match TRBD1. Looked up from germline, CDR1 is SGHTA and CDR2 is FQGNSA. This CDR3 spans 17 amino acids. V gave up 1 base and J gave up 5 bases; unmatched junction bases: 13. CDR3 in amino acids: CASSLGQGGPLGETQYF. DNA for the CDR3: TGTGCCAGCAGCTTAGGACAGGGTGGCCCTCTCGGGGAGACCCAGTACTTC.

This clone was seen many times. The J gene is TRBJ1-1, the V gene TRBV7-9, with D uncertain. The CDR3 is made up of 17 amino acids. Germline CDR1 SEHNR, CDR2 FQNEAQ (reference sequence). Trimming took 5 bases from V and 2 from J, leaving 21 bases between them. The CDR3 sequence is CASSPRDPQRGNTEAFF. In DNA, the CDR3 is TGTGCCAGCAGCCCCAGAGATCCGCAGCGGGGAAACACTGAAGCTTTCTTT.

The chain links TRBV10-3 to TRBJ2-1, with 13 bases fitting TRBD2. Germline trimming cut 2 bases from V and 10 bases from J; bases unmatched to any gene: 5. The CDR3 runs 15 residues. Germline loops: CDR1 ENHRY, CDR2 SYGVKD. Written as DNA, the CDR3 is TGTGCCATCAGTGAGGGACTAGCGGGAGAGAGCGAGCAGTTCTTC. Amino acids: CAISEGLAGESEQFF.

The rearrangement links TRBV27 to TRBJ1-5; TRBD1 matches 10 bases. CDR3 length: 14 residues. Germline values: CDR1 MNHEY, CDR2 SMNVEV (reference sequence). Trimming at V came to 6 bases and at J to 4 bases, leaving 3 bases not matched to a gene. Here the CDR3 reads CASRRTGGNQPQHF. The CDR3 DNA reads TGTGCCAGCAGACGGACAGGGGGGAATCAGCCCCAGCATTTT.

The genes are TRBV30 and TRBJ2-2; perhaps TRBD2 as D (5 bases). The V end was cut by 1 base, the J end by 5 bases, with 8 bases between. Germline lookup yields CDR1 GTSNPN and CDR2 SVGIG (reference sequence). The length of the CDR3 is 13 residues. CDR3 region: CAWSGRLTGELFF. The DNA of the CDR3 is TGTGCCTGGAGTGGGAGGTTAACCGGGGAGCTGTTTTTT.

The chain uses TRBV24-1 and TRBJ1-2, with TRBD1 matching over 9 bases. This CDR3 contains 15 residues. CDR1 is KGHDR and CDR2 is SFDVKD in the germline V gene. Germline trimming cut 4 bases from V and 6 bases from J; bases unmatched to any gene: 8. The CDR3 loop is CATSERGQGRHGYTF. As DNA, the CDR3 is TGTGCCACCAGTGAACGCGGACAGGGGCGACATGGCTACACCTTC.

The genes are TRBV7-3 and TRBJ2-5, with TRBD2 identical over 10 bases. The length of the CDR3 is 15 residues. V lost 2 bases and J lost 2; bases outside the gene matches: 2. Germline V lookup: CDR1 SGHTA, CDR2 FQGTGA. This CDR3 reads CASSLLAGAQETQYF. The CDR3 region has the DNA TGTGCCAGCAGCTTACTAGCGGGGGCTCAAGAGACCCAGTACTTC.

This clone was observed a single time. The V and J genes are TRBV2 and TRBJ1-5; 7 bases are shared with TRBD1. Germline values: CDR1 SNHLY, CDR2 FYNNEI. Trimming took 5 bases from V and 2 from J; bases not matched to a gene: 6. This CDR3 is 15 amino acids long. The CDR3 is CASSNRGAGNQPQHF. CDR3 DNA: TGTGCCAGCAGTAACAGGGGCGCAGGCAATCAGCCCCAGCATTTT.

This clone was detected a few times. The V gene is TRBV5-6, the J gene TRBJ1-6, with D unresolved. This CDR3 has 15 residues. The ends were cut back, 2 bases at V and 9 bases at J, with 15 bases in the middle. CDR1 is SGHDT, CDR2 YYEEEE, per germline. CDR3 nucleotide sequence: TGTGCCAGCAGCTTAGAGGCGGGCCAGAGTTCACCCCTCCACTTT. It codes for CASSLEAGQSSPLHF.

The CDR3 nucleotides are TGCGCCAGCAGGCACGCTACACCGGGGACTAAAAACGGAGATACGCAGTATTTT. This sequence encodes CASRHATPGTKNGDTQYF. The rearrangement uses TRBV23-1 and TRBJ2-3, with TRBD2 matching over 7 bases. TRBV23-1 counts as an open reading frame of uncertain function. J was trimmed by 5 bases and V by 6 bases; bases with no gene match: 20. The CDR3 consists of 18 residues.

The chain combines TRBV2 with TRBJ1-5; 12 bases agree with TRBD1. The CDR3 length is 18 residues. The junction had 15 bases not matched to a gene; V was cut back by 5 bases and J by 7 bases. CDR1 and CDR2 from the germline V gene are SNHLY and FYNNEI. The CDR3 sequence: CASSNLRGTGGAGQPQHF. CDR3 DNA sequence: TGTGCCAGCAGTAATCTTCGGGGGACAGGGGGCGCGGGGCAGCCCCAGCATTTT.

This chain uses TRBV2 with TRBJ2-5; possibly TRBD1 for D (5 bases). Trimming removed 3 bases from V and 1 base from J, with 6 bases in between. Germline V lookup: CDR1 SNHLY, CDR2 FYNNEI. The CDR3 extends over 13 amino acids. In DNA, the CDR3 is TGTGCCAGCAGTGATGACAGCCAAGAGACCCAGTACTTC. Protein sequence: CASSDDSQETQYF.

This clone was seen only once. V and J are TRBV10-3 and TRBJ2-1, with TRBD1 matching 8 bases. The CDR3 length is 15 residues. Per germline, CDR1 ENHRY and CDR2 SYGVKD. The junction had 16 bases not matched to a gene; V was cut back by 10 bases and J by 8 bases. The CDR3 reads CATGASQDRGHEQFF. Written as DNA, the CDR3 is TGTGCCACCGGGGCGTCCCAAGACAGGGGCCATGAGCAGTTCTTC.

This clone was found a few times. The chain combines TRBV27 with TRBJ2-5, with 7 positions matching TRBD2. The CDR3 totals 14 residues. Trimming at V came to 8 bases and at J to 4 bases, leaving 10 bases not matched to a gene. Looked up from germline, CDR1 is MNHEY and CDR2 is SMNVEV (reference sequence). In nucleotides, the CDR3 is TGTGCCAGCGGGTCGGCGGGAGCGGGAGAGACCCAGTACTTC. It encodes CASGSAGAGETQYF.

The V and J genes are TRBV5-4 and TRBJ2-5; 9 positions match TRBD1. CDR3 length equals 14 residues. Trimming took 3 bases from V and 3 from J; bases not matched to a gene: 3. CDR1 is SGHNT and CDR2 is YYREEE in the germline V gene (reference sequence). The CDR3 protein is CASSSRTGEETQYF. The CDR3 DNA reads TGTGCCAGCAGCTCTAGGACAGGGGAAGAGACCCAGTACTTC.

The chain employs TRBV5-4 and TRBJ2-7, with TRBD2 identical over 12 bases. V dropped 4 bases and J dropped 5; count of bases not matched to a gene: 4. The germline CDR1 and CDR2 sequences are SGHNT and YYREEE (reference sequence). The CDR3 is made up of 14 amino acids. The CDR3 DNA is TGTGCCAGCAGCCAGGGACTAGCGGGCGACGAGCAGTACTTC. It yields the protein CASSQGLAGDEQYF.

This sequence joins TRBV5-1 and TRBJ2-1; 12 positions match TRBD2. The CDR3 contains 15 residues. CDR1 and CDR2 from the germline V gene are SGHRS and YFSETQ. Losses at the gene ends were 2 bases for V and 7 bases for J; bases not matched to a gene: 4. The chain's CDR3 is CASSLRTSGTNEQFF. CDR3 DNA: TGCGCCAGCAGCTTAAGGACTAGCGGGACAAATGAGCAGTTCTTC.

J is TRBJ2-7 and V is TRBV5-4; TRBD1 matches 8 bases. CDR3 size: 15 residues. Germline assignment: CDR1 SGHNT and CDR2 YYREEE (reference sequence). V was clipped by 0 bases and J by 3 bases; unmatched bases: 5. In nucleotides, the CDR3 is TGTGCCAGCAGCTTGGACAGGGGGAATATCTACGAGCAGTACTTC. Protein: CASSLDRGNIYEQYF.

CDR3 amino acids: CASSPQQSTNEKLFF. DNA of the CDR3: TGTGCCAGCAGTCCTCAACAGTCAACTAATGAAAAACTGTTTTTT. This chain links TRBV7-2 with TRBJ1-4, with D unresolved. With 6 bases removed from V and 0 bases from J, the gap between germline ends came to 11 bases. Germline assignment: CDR1 SGHTA and CDR2 FQGNSA. The CDR3 has 15 residues.

V and J are TRBV6-4 and TRBJ1-1, with no clear D. CDR3 size: 13 residues. V shed 3 bases and J shed 1 base, with 6 bases lying between them. In germline, CDR1 is MRHNA, CDR2 SNTAGT. The CDR3 DNA is TGTGCCAGCAGTGAAGAGAAGAACACTGAAGCTTTCTTT. Protein: CASSEEKNTEAFF.

This chain connects TRBV10-1 to TRBJ1-3, with D perhaps TRBD1 (6 bases). Trimming stripped 10 bases from V and 6 bases from J, with 16 bases between. Germline loops: CDR1 WNHNN, CDR2 SYGVQD (reference sequence). The CDR3 loop spans 13 amino acids. The CDR3, as DNA: TGCGCCACCCAGGACAGTTTCCAAAACACCATATATTTT. The encoded protein is CATQDSFQNTIYF.

The J gene is TRBJ2-3, the V gene TRBV4-3; maybe TRBD1 (8 bases). The CDR3 is 16 residues long. V shed 3 bases and J shed 1 base, with 14 bases lying between them. The germline V gene has CDR1 LGHNA and CDR2 YSLEER. The CDR3 nucleotides read TGCGCCAGCAGCCAGGGGGGGGGACAGGGCACAGATACGCAGTATTTT. It is translated as CASSQGGGQGTDTQYF.

The chain joins TRBV13 to TRBJ1-2; 7 bases map to TRBD1. The V segment lost 5 bases and the J segment 5 bases; nucleotides outside the gene matches: 8. Germline CDR1 PRHDT, CDR2 FYEKMQ (reference sequence). The CDR3 has 14 residues. DNA of the CDR3: TGTGCCAGCAGCCCAAGACGACAGGGATATGGCTACACCTTC. This codes for CASSPRRQGYGYTF.

The V and J genes are TRBV15 and TRBJ1-1, with D tentatively TRBD1 (6 bases). The CDR3 spans 16 residues. V was cut by 0 bases and J by 0 bases, with 11 bases left in between. The V gene's germline CDR1 is LNHNV and CDR2 YYDKDF (reference sequence). DNA for the CDR3: TGTGCCACCAGCAGAGAGAGGACAGAGCTGAACACTGAAGCTTTCTTT. Its translation is CATSRERTELNTEAFF.

This chain uses TRBV10-2 with TRBJ1-2; no reliable D call. The CDR3 loop spans 14 amino acids. CDR1 is WSHSY and CDR2 is SAAADI in the germline V gene. Between the trimmed V and J ends, which lost 3 bases and 4 bases, there was a span of 12 bases. CDR3: CASSDAVNSYGYTF. Written as DNA, the CDR3 is TGCGCCAGCAGTGACGCAGTCAACAGCTATGGCTACACCTTC.

The chain employs TRBV25-1 and TRBJ2-7; possible D gene TRBD2, 5 bases. The CDR3 is 13 amino acids. V was trimmed by 8 bases and J by 7 bases, leaving 18 bases between them. The germline V gene encodes CDR1 MGHDK and CDR2 SYGVNS. CDR3 region: CASQESEEREQYF. CDR3 in DNA: TGTGCCAGCCAAGAGTCAGAGGAGCGGGAGCAGTACTTC.

The gene calls are TRBV5-1 and TRBJ2-6; 7 bases agree with TRBD1. Trimming removed 4 bases from V and 3 bases from J; junction bases left unmatched: 1. Per the germline V gene, CDR1 is SGHRS and CDR2 is YFSETQ. This CDR3 contains 14 residues. In DNA form, the CDR3 reads TGCGCCAGCAGCGACAGGGTTGGGGCCAACGTCCTGACTTTC. Its protein is CASSDRVGANVLTF. Based on the CDR3 plus reference TRBV5-1 and TRBJ2-6, the full variable domain is KAGVTQTPRYLIKTRGQQVTLSCSPISGHRSVSWYQQTPGQGLQFLFEYFSETQRNKGNFPGRFSGRQFSNSRSEMNVSTLELGDSALYLCASSDRVGANVLTFGAGSRLTVL.

The chain employs TRBV2 and TRBJ2-7, with D hard to call. CDR3 size: 14 residues. Germline V lookup: CDR1 SNHLY, CDR2 FYNNEI. The germline V and J ends were trimmed by 4 bases and 7 bases, with 17 bases remaining between them. The CDR3: CASSVFQDSGEQYV. As DNA, the CDR3 is TGTGCCAGCAGTGTTTTTCAGGATTCTGGAGAGCAGTACGTC.

This chain's CDR3 is CASSKHLQEDTQYF. In DNA, the CDR3 is TGTGCCAGCAGCAAACATTTACAAGAAGATACGCAGTATTTT. The chain is built from TRBV21-1 and TRBJ2-3; TRBD1 was called by the table and not checked on the DNA. TRBV21-1 is termed a pseudogene. This CDR3 region has 14 residues.

The J gene is TRBJ1-4, the V gene TRBV2; D may be TRBD1 (5 bases). V lost 7 bases, J lost 10 bases, and 19 bases lay in between. The CDR3 runs to 14 residues. Germline V gene sequence: CDR1 SNHLY, CDR2 FYNNEI. The CDR3 nucleotides read TGTGCCAGCAAGGCCGGGGGATCAGGGTCAAAACTGTTTTTT. This translates into CASKAGGSGSKLFF.